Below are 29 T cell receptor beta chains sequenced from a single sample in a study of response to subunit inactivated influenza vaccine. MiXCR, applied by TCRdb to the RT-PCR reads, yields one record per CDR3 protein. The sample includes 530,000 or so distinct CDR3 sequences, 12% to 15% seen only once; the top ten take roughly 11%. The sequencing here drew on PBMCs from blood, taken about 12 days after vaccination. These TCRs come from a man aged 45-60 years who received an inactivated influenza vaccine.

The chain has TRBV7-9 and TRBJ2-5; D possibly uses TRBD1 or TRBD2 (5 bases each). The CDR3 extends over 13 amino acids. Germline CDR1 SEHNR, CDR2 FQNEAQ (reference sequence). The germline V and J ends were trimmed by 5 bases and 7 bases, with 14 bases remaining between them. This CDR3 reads CASSPEGPGTQYF. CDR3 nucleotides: TGTGCCAGCAGCCCAGAGGGGCCGGGGACCCAGTACTTC. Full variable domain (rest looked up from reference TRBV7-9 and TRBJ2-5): DTGVSQNPRHKITKRGQNVTFRCDPISEHNRLYWYRQTLGQGPEFLTYFQNEAQLEKSRLLSDRFSAERPKGSFSTLEIQRTEQGDSAMYLCASSPEGPGTQYFGPGTRLLVL.

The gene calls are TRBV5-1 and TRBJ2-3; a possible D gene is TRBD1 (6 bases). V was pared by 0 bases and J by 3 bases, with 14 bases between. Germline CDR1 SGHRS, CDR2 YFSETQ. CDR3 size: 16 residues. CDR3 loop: CASSLGTGDTTDTQYF. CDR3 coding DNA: TGCGCCAGCAGCTTGGGTACCGGGGACACTACAGATACGCAGTATTTT.

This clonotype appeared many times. This chain's CDR3 is CASSLLDRGFYNEQFF. CDR3 DNA sequence: TGTGCCAGCAGTTTGTTAGACAGGGGTTTCTACAATGAGCAGTTCTTC. This chain uses TRBV6-2 or TRBV6-3 with TRBJ2-1; 8 bases map to TRBD1. This CDR3 is built from 16 residues. V shed 4 bases and J 3 bases; nucleotides not matched to a gene: 8. Per the germline V gene, CDR1 is MNHEY and CDR2 is SVGEGT.

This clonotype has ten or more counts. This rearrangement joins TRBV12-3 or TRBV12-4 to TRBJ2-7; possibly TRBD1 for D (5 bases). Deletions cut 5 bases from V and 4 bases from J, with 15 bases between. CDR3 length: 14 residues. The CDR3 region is CASSPQVWGYEQYF. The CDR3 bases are TGTGCCAGCAGTCCACAGGTATGGGGTTACGAGCAGTACTTC.

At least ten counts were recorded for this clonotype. This CDR3 is CSVKHPLDEQFF. DNA of the CDR3: TGCAGCGTTAAGCATCCGTTGGATGAGCAGTTCTTC. The chain is built from TRBV29-1 and TRBJ2-1, with D unclear. The CDR3 length is 12 residues. Germline CDR1 is SQVTM and CDR2 is ANQGSEA. Deletions cut 5 bases from V and 8 bases from J, with 13 bases between.

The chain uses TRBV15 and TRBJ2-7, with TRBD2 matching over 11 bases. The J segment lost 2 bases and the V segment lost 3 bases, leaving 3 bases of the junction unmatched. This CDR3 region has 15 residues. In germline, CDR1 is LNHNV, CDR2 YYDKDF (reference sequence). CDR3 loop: CATSRGLAEAYEQYF. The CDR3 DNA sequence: TGTGCCACCAGCAGGGGACTAGCGGAGGCCTACGAGCAGTACTTC.

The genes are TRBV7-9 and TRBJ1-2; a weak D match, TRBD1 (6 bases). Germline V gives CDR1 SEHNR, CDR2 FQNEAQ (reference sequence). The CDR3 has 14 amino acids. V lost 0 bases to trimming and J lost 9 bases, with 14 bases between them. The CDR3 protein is CASSLASRGLSYTF. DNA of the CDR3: TGTGCCAGCAGCTTAGCGTCCAGGGGCCTAAGCTACACCTTC.

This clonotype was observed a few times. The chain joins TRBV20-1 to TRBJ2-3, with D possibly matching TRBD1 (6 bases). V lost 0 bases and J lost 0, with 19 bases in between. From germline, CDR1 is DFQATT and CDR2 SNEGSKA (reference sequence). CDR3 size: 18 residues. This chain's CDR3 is CSARDYQGPISSTDTQYF. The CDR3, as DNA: TGCAGTGCTAGAGATTACCAGGGGCCTATTTCTAGCACAGATACGCAGTATTTT.

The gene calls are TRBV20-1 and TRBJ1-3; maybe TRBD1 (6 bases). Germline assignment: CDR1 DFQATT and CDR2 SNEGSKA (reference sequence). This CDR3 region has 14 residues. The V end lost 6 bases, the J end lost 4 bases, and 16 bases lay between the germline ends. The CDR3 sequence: CSALGGGLGNTIYF. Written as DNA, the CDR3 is TGCAGTGCGTTAGGCGGGGGCCTCGGAAACACCATATATTTT.

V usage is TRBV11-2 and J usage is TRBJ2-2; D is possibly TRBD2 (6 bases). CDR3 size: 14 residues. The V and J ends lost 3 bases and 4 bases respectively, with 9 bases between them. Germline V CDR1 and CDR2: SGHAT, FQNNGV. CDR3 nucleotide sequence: TGTGCCAGCAGCTTCGGGGGATCCACCGGGGAGCTGTTTTTT. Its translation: CASSFGGSTGELFF. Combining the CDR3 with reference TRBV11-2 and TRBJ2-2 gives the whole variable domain EAGVAQSPRYKIIEKRQSVAFWCNPISGHATLYWYQQILGQGPKLLIQFQNNGVVDDSQLPKDRFSAERLKGVDSTLKIQPAKLEDSAVYLCASSFGGSTGELFFGEGSRLTVL.

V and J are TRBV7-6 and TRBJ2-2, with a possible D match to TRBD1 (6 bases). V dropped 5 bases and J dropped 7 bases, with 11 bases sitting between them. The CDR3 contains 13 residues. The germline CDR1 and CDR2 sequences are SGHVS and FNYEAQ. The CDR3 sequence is CASSLGANGELFF. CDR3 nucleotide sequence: TGTGCCAGCAGCCTGGGGGCCAACGGGGAGCTGTTTTTT.

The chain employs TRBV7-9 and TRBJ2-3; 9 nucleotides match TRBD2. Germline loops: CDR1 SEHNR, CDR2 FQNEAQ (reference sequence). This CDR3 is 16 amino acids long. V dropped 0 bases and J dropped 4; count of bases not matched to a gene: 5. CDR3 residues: CASSLASGGGADTQYF. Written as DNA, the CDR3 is TGTGCCAGCAGCTTAGCGTCGGGCGGGGGGGCAGATACGCAGTATTTT. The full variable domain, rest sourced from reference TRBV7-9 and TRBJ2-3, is DTGVSQNPRHKITKRGQNVTFRCDPISEHNRLYWYRQTLGQGPEFLTYFQNEAQLEKSRLLSDRFSAERPKGSFSTLEIQRTEQGDSAMYLCASSLASGGGADTQYFGPGTRLTVL.

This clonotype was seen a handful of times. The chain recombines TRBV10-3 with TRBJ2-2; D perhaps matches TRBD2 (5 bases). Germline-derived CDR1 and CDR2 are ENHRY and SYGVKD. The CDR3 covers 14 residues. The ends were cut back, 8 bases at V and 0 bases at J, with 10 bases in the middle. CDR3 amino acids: CAIRDGANTGELFF. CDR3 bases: TGTGCCATCCGCGACGGGGCGAACACCGGGGAGCTGTTTTTT.

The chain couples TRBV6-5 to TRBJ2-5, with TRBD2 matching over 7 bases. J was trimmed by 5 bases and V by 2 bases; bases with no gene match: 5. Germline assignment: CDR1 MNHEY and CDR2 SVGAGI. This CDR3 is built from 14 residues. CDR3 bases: TGTGCCAGCAGTTACGGCAGGGAGGGCGAGACCCAGTACTTC. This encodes CASSYGREGETQYF.

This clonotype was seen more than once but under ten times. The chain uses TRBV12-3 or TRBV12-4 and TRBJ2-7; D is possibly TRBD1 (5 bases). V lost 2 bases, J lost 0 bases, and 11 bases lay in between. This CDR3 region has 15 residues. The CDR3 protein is CASSLFGASSYEQYF. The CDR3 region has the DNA TGTGCCAGCAGTTTATTTGGGGCGAGCTCCTACGAGCAGTACTTC.

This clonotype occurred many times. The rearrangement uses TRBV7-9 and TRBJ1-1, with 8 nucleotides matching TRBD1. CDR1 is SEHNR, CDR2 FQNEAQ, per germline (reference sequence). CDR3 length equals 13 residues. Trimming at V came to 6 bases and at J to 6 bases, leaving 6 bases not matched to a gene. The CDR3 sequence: CASREGQVSEAFF. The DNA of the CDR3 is TGTGCCAGCAGGGAGGGACAGGTGTCTGAAGCTTTCTTT.

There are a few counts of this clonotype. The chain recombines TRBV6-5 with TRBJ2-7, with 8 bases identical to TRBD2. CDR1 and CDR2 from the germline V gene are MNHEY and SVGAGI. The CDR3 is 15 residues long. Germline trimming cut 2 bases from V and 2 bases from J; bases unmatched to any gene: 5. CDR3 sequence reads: CASSYLAGKPYEQYF. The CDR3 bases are TGTGCCAGCAGTTACCTAGCGGGTAAACCCTACGAGCAGTACTTC.

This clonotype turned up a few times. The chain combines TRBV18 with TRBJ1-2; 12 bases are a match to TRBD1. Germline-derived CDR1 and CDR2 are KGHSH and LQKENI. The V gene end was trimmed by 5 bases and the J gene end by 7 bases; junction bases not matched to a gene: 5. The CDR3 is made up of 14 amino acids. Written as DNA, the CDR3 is TGTGCCAGCTCATCGGGACAGGGGGCCGGTGGCTACACCTTC. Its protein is CASSSGQGAGGYTF.

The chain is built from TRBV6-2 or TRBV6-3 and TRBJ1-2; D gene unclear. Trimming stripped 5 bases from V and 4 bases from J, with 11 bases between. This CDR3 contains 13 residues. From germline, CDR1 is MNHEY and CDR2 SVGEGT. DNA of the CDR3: TGTGCCAGCAGTCACGGGCAGGTCTATGGCTACACCTTC. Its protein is CASSHGQVYGYTF.

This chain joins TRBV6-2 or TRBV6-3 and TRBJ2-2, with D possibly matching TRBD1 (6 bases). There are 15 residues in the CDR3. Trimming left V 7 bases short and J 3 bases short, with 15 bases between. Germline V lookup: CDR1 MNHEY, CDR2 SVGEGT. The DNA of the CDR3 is TGTGCCAGCACCGGCAGACAGGTGTACACCGGGGAGCTGTTTTTT. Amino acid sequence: CASTGRQVYTGELFF.

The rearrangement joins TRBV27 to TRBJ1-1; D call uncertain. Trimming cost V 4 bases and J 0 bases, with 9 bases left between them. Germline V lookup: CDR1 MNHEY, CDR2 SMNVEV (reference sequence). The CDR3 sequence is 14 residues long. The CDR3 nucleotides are TGTGCCAGCAGTTCGGCAGAGATGAACACTGAAGCTTTCTTT. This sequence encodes CASSSAEMNTEAFF.

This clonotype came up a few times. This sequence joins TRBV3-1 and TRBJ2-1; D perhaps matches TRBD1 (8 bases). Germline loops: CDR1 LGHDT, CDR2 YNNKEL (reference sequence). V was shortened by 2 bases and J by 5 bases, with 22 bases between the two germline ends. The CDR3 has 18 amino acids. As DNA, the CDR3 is TGTGCCAGCAGCCAAACCCGGACAGGGCCTAGCGGTAACAATGAGCAGTTCTTC. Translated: CASSQTRTGPSGNNEQFF.

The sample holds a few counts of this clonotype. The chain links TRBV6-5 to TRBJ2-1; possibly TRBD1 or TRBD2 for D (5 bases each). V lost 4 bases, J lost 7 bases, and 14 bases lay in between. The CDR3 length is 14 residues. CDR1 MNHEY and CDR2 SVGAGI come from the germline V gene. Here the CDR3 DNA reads TGTGCCAGCAGTTCCCCCGGGACGCGAAATGAGCAGTTCTTC. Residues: CASSSPGTRNEQFF.

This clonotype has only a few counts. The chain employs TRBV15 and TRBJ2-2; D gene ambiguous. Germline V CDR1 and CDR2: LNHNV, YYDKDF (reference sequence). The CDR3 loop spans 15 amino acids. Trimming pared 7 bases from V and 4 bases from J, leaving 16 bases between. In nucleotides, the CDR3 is TGTGCCACCACCTCCACCTGGGATTCCACCGGGGAGCTGTTTTTT. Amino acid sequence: CATTSTWDSTGELFF.

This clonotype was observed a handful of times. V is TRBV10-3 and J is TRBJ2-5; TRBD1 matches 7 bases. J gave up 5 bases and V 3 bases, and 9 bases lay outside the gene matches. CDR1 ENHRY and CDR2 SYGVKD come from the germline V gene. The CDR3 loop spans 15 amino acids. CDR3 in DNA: TGTGCCATCAGTGATAGACAGGGAAAGGGGGAGACCCAGTACTTC. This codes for CAISDRQGKGETQYF.

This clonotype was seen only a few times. The CDR3 nucleotides are TGTGCCAGCAGCCCCTATGCGTCCGGGACTGTGAACACCGGGGAGCTGTTTTTT. Translation: CASSPYASGTVNTGELFF. The chain carries TRBV7-3 and TRBJ2-2, with a tentative D call TRBD2 (6 bases). V shed 5 bases and J shed 1 base, with 20 bases lying between them. Germline CDR1 reads SGHTA; CDR2 reads FQGTGA. This CDR3 is built from 18 residues.

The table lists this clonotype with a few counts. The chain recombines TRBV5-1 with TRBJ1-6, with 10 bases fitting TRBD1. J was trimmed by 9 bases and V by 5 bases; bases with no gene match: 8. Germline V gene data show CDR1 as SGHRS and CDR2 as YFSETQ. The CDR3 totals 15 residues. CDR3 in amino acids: CASRDSGTGVSPLHF. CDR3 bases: TGCGCCAGCAGAGACTCCGGGACAGGGGTTTCACCCCTCCACTTT.

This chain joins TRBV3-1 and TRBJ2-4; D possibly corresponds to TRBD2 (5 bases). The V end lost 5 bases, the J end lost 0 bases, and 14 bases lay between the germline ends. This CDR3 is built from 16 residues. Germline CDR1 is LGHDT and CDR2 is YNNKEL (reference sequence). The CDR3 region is CASSSGLRIAKNIQYF. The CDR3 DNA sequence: TGTGCCAGCAGCTCCGGACTCCGTATAGCCAAAAACATTCAGTACTTC.

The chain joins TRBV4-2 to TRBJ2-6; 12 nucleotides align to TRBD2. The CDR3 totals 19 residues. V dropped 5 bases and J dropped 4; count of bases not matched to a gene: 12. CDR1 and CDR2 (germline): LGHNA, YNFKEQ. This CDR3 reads CASSEILAGGTGGANVLTF. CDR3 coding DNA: TGTGCCAGCAGCGAAATACTAGCGGGGGGAACGGGAGGGGCCAACGTCCTGACTTTC.